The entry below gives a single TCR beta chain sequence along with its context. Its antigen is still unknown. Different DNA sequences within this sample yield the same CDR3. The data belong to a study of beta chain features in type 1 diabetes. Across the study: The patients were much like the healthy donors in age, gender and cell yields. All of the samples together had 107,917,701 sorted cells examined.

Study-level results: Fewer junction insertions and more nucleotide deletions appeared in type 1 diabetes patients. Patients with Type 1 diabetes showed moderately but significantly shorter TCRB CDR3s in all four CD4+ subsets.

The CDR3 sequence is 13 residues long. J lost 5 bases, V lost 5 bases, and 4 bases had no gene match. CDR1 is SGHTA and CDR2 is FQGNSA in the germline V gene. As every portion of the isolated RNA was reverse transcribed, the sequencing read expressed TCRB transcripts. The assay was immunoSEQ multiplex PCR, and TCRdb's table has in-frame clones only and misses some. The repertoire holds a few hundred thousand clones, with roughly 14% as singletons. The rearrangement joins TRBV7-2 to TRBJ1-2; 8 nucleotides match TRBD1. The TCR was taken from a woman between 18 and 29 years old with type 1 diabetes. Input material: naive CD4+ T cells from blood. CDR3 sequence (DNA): TGTGCCAGCAGCCCGGACAGGGCTTATGGCTACACCTTC. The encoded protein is CASSPDRAYGYTF.